These 17 T cell receptor beta chains originate from one sample sequenced in a study of T cell responses to AZD1222 COVID-19 vaccine. Sequencing used immunoSEQ multiplex PCR; TCRdb keeps in-frame clones, though not all of them. The sample consists of 150,000 or so clones, just under 95% of them appearing once. Material: peripheral blood, obtained on day 0 of AZD1222 vaccination. The origin of the receptors is an adult in good health.

This clone was seen more than once but under ten times. The CDR3 DNA is TGTGCCAGCAGCTTGGGGGGACAGGGACTCTCTGGAAACACCATATATTTT. It encodes CASSLGGQGLSGNTIYF. V gene TRBV7-2 combines with J gene TRBJ1-3, with TRBD1 identical over 9 bases. Germline values: CDR1 SGHTA, CDR2 FQGNSA. With V trimmed by 3 bases and J by 0 bases, 6 bases remained unmatched. CDR3 length: 17 amino acids.

V gene TRBV9 combines with J gene TRBJ2-7, with 9 bases identical to TRBD1. After removal of 3 bases from V and 6 bases from J, the junction contained 7 bases not matched to a gene. The CDR3 has 14 residues. Looked up from germline, CDR1 is SGDLS and CDR2 is YYNGEE. CDR3 protein: CASSGQDRGFEQYF. As DNA, the CDR3 is TGTGCCAGCAGCGGCCAGGACAGGGGTTTCGAGCAGTACTTC.

The V and J genes are TRBV3-1 (or the pseudogene TRBV3-2) and TRBJ1-3; a weak D match, TRBD1 (5 bases). The CDR3 sequence is 12 residues long. V was pared by 4 bases and J by 4 bases, with 5 bases between. CDR1 and CDR2 from the germline V gene are LGHDT and YNNKEL (reference sequence). The CDR3 protein is CASSRQGNTIYF. CDR3 sequence (DNA): TGTGCCAGCAGCCGACAGGGAAACACCATATATTTT.

J is TRBJ1-2 and V is TRBV5-1; no firm D call. The CDR3 consists of 14 residues. Trimming stripped 5 bases from V and 1 base from J, with 12 bases between. Looked up from germline, CDR1 is SGHRS and CDR2 is YFSETQ. In nucleotides, the CDR3 is TGCGCCAGCAGTCCCTCGACGGATAACTATGGCTACACCTTC. It codes for CASSPSTDNYGYTF.

This clone is a singleton in its sample. The rearrangement joins TRBV2 to TRBJ2-1; D call uncertain. The CDR3 runs to 15 residues. V was shortened by 0 bases and J by 8 bases, with 14 bases between the two germline ends. Germline assignment: CDR1 SNHLY and CDR2 FYNNEI. The CDR3 is CASSEASLVLDEQFF. The CDR3 nucleotides read TGTGCCAGCAGTGAAGCCTCCTTAGTCTTGGATGAGCAGTTCTTC.

The chain couples TRBV30 to TRBJ2-3; D is perhaps TRBD2 (5 bases). The V end lost 0 bases, the J end lost 2 bases, and 12 bases lay between the germline ends. The germline V gene encodes CDR1 GTSNPN and CDR2 SVGIG (reference sequence). There are 15 residues in the CDR3. Here the CDR3 reads CAWSVPPRVTDTQYF. CDR3 DNA: TGTGCCTGGAGTGTACCCCCGCGGGTCACAGATACGCAGTATTTT.

This clone occurred a few times. The chain couples TRBV6-2 or TRBV6-3 to TRBJ2-7; 15 nucleotides align to TRBD2. Per germline, CDR1 MNHEY and CDR2 SVGEGT. The trim removed 0 bases at V and 4 bases at J, leaving 10 bases unmatched. The CDR3 has 19 residues. The CDR3 here is CASSYSRRTSGRARYEQYF. The CDR3 bases are TGTGCCAGCAGTTACTCGAGGAGGACTAGCGGGAGGGCGAGGTACGAGCAGTACTTC.

The chain recombines TRBV4-1 with TRBJ2-1; 11 bases are shared with TRBD2. The CDR3 runs to 18 residues. Germline V gene lookup returns CDR1 MGHRA and CDR2 YSYEKL. J lost 0 bases, V lost 4 bases, and 8 bases had no gene match. The CDR3 bases are TGCGCCAGCAGCCCAGATACTAGCGGGGGCGTCTCCTACAATGAGCAGTTCTTC. This gives the protein CASSPDTSGGVSYNEQFF.

The chain links TRBV28 to TRBJ1-5; D may be TRBD1 (5 bases). This CDR3 has 16 residues. The V gene lost 6 bases and the J gene lost 6 bases, with 21 bases spanning the gap. CDR1 is MDHEN, CDR2 SYDVKM, per germline. In DNA form, the CDR3 reads TGTGCCAGCAGGGGAAGGGACCGCGGAGAGGTTCAGCCCCAGCATTTT. Translated, it gives CASRGRDRGEVQPQHF.

V and J are TRBV12-3 or TRBV12-4 and TRBJ2-2; D unresolved. The CDR3 covers 13 residues. V gave up 5 bases and J gave up 2 bases, with 6 bases separating them. The CDR3, as DNA: TGTGCCAGCAGTGGCCATAACACCGGGGAGCTGTTTTTT. This codes for CASSGHNTGELFF.

V and J are TRBV5-5 and TRBJ2-1, with a weak D call TRBD2 (7 bases). V was trimmed by 2 bases and J by 8 bases, leaving 20 bases between them. Germline V gene sequence: CDR1 SGHKS, CDR2 YYEKEE (reference sequence). This CDR3 is built from 16 residues. The CDR3 DNA reads as TGTGCCAGCAGCTTCTTTATGTACAGGGCGGGGGATGAGCAGTTCTTC. This gives the protein CASSFFMYRAGDEQFF. The whole variable domain, filled in from reference TRBV5-5 and TRBJ2-1, reads DAGVTQSPTHLIKTRGQQVTLRCSPISGHKSVSWYQQVLGQGPQFIFQYYEKEERGRGNFPDRFSARQFPNYSSELNVNALLLGDSALYLCASSFFMYRAGDEQFFGPGTRLTVL.

The chain links TRBV19 to TRBJ1-5; 9 bases align to TRBD1. The CDR3 covers 16 residues. Trimming cost V 4 bases and J 2 bases; bases outside gene matches: 6. The V gene's germline CDR1 is LNHDA and CDR2 SQIVND (reference sequence). CDR3 DNA sequence: TGTGCCAGTAGTACCTACCGGACAGGGGGCAATCAGCCCCAGCATTTT. It encodes CASSTYRTGGNQPQHF.

The V and J genes are TRBV6-1 and TRBJ1-6; no reliable D call. CDR1 is MNHNS and CDR2 is SASEGT in the germline V gene. V gave up 4 bases and J gave up 0 bases, with 16 bases separating them. The CDR3 is 18 amino acids. The CDR3 loop reads CASSAGREHHSYNSPLHF. In DNA, the CDR3 is TGTGCCAGCAGTGCTGGCAGAGAGCACCACTCCTATAATTCACCCCTCCACTTT.

This sequence joins TRBV28 and TRBJ1-5; the D is unclear. Germline V CDR1 and CDR2: MDHEN, SYDVKM. Trimming removed 3 bases at V and 4 bases at J, with 10 bases between. CDR3 length equals 14 residues. CDR3 residues: CASSLPVGNQPQHF. In DNA form, the CDR3 reads TGTGCCAGCAGTTTGCCGGTCGGGAATCAGCCCCAGCATTTT.

CDR3 in DNA: TGTGCCTGGAAGGGACTAGCGTACCATGAGCAGTTCTTC. It encodes CAWKGLAYHEQFF. This chain connects TRBV30 to TRBJ2-1; 10 positions match TRBD2. V was clipped by 4 bases and J by 8 bases; unmatched bases: 5. Germline V gene data show CDR1 as GTSNPN and CDR2 as SVGIG (reference sequence). The length of the CDR3 is 13 residues.

The CDR3 reads CASRQSGAGYGYTF. The CDR3 nucleotides read TGTGCCAGCAGACAGTCAGGGGCGGGCTATGGCTACACCTTC. The chain combines TRBV6-5 with TRBJ1-2, with D perhaps matching TRBD1 (6 bases). The CDR3 has 14 amino acids. Per germline, CDR1 MNHEY and CDR2 SVGAGI. The V and J ends lost 6 bases and 4 bases respectively, with 15 bases between them.

The genes are TRBV6-6 and TRBJ1-1; D call uncertain. V was pared by 0 bases and J by 1 base, with 9 bases between. This CDR3 has 15 amino acids. Germline CDR1 and CDR2: MNHNY and SVGAGI (reference sequence). CDR3 sequence reads: CASSYSLWGNTEAFF. The DNA of the CDR3 is TGTGCCAGCAGTTACTCATTGTGGGGGAACACTGAAGCTTTCTTT.